One and the same sample provided the 5 T cell receptor beta chains below, sequenced in a study of cytomegalovirus exposure and HLA in healthy donors. Researchers ran the PCR with 60 Vbeta and 13 Jbeta primers. Assay: immunoSEQ multiplex PCR; the TCRdb copy retains only in-frame clones and omits some. The repertoire includes some 96,000 clones, roughly 80% of them detected once, and 0.7% to 0.85% sits in the top ten. The sequenced sample was PBMCs. The receptors stem from a woman aged 55-70 years in good health and CMV-seronegative.

Here the CDR3 reads CASSGGRHYYGYTF. Written as DNA, the CDR3 is TGTGCCAGCAGTGGGGGGAGGCATTACTATGGCTACACCTTC. The chain combines TRBV2 with TRBJ1-2, with D maybe TRBD1 (5 bases). This CDR3 is 14 amino acids long. V was cut by 4 bases and J by 3 bases, with 12 bases left in between. Germline values: CDR1 SNHLY, CDR2 FYNNEI.

The gene calls are TRBV19 and TRBJ1-1; a possible D gene is TRBD1 (6 bases). Per the germline V gene, CDR1 is LNHDA and CDR2 is SQIVND (reference sequence). The V end was cut by 1 base, the J end by 2 bases, with 14 bases between. The CDR3 is made up of 16 amino acids. The CDR3 DNA follows: TGTGCCAGTAGTATAGCCCCCCAGGGGCGTAACACTGAAGCTTTCTTT. Its translation: CASSIAPQGRNTEAFF.

In this sample, this clone turned up a few times. The CDR3 spells CASSERQGVTGNQPQHF. CDR3 coding DNA: TGTGCCAGCAGTGAGCGACAGGGGGTAACGGGCAATCAGCCCCAGCATTTT. The rearrangement joins TRBV2 to TRBJ1-5; 9 nucleotides line up with TRBD1. The J segment lost 2 bases and the V segment lost 3 bases, leaving 8 bases of the junction unmatched. CDR1 SNHLY and CDR2 FYNNEI come from the germline V gene. The CDR3 is 17 amino acids.

CDR3 amino acids: CASHPGGGANEQFF. CDR3 coding DNA: TGTGCCTCCCACCCCGGCGGGGGGGCAAATGAGCAGTTCTTC. The genes are TRBV10-3 and TRBJ2-1; 9 bases match TRBD2. The CDR3 length is 14 residues. CDR1 is ENHRY, CDR2 SYGVKD, per germline. Losses at the gene ends were 11 bases for V and 7 bases for J; bases not matched to a gene: 12.

This chain connects TRBV19 to TRBJ1-4, with TRBD1 identical over 7 bases. The CDR3 spans 14 residues. After removal of 6 bases from V and 4 bases from J, the junction contained 5 bases not matched to a gene. CDR1 and CDR2 from the germline V gene are LNHDA and SQIVND (reference sequence). The CDR3 DNA follows: TGTGCCAGTAGAAGGACAGGAAATAATGAAAAACTGTTTTTT. Its translation: CASRRTGNNEKLFF. The variable domain in full, completed from reference TRBV19 and TRBJ1-4, reads DGGITQSPKYLFRKEGQNVTLSCEQNLNHDAMYWYRQDPGQGLRLIYYSQIVNDFQKGDIAEGYSVSREKKESFPLTVTSAQKNPTAFYLCASRRTGNNEKLFFGSGTQLSVL.